Listed below are T cell receptor beta chains from one sample, sequenced in a study of blood T cell repertoires in COVID-19. Produced via immunoSEQ multiplex PCR; TCRdb's table is partial and in-frame only. The sample includes roughly 330,000 clones, roughly nine tenths of them seen just once. Input material: peripheral blood. The receptors shown here come from a man aged 18 to 30 who had recovered from COVID-19. The CDR3 runs from the conserved cysteine through the conserved F or W. A D gene is named only where the DNA matches it firmly. Some rows have no size entry. The others give once, few or many, or a class for an expanded clone.

TRBD2,TRBV9,TRBJ2-3,NA,CASSVFGAGGTDTQYF,TGTGCCAGCAGCGTATTTGGGGCGGGAGGAACCGATACGCAGTATTTT
NA,TRBV10-3,TRBJ2-3,NA,CAISGGDSTDTQYF,TGTGCCATCAGTGGCGGGGACAGCACAGATACGCAGTATTTT
TRBD2,TRBV6-5,TRBJ2-7,NA,CASRREAGDSYEQYF,TGTGCCAGCAGAAGAGAAGCGGGAGACTCCTACGAGCAGTACTTC
TRBD1,TRBV4-1,TRBJ1-5,few,CASSLREGADQPQHF,TGCGCCAGCAGCCTACGGGAGGGGGCGGACCAGCCCCAGCATTTT
NA,TRBV2,TRBJ2-7,NA,CASRGGYEQYF,TGTGCCAGCAGGGGGGGATACGAGCAGTACTTC
NA,TRBV24-1,TRBJ2-5,NA,CATSDLLCRVNLETQYF,TGTGCCACCAGTGATTTGCTGTGCAGGGTCAATTTAGAGACCCAGTACTTC
NA,TRBV4-1,TRBJ1-1,NA,CASSQGGGEAFF,TGCGCCAGCAGCCAAGGAGGCGGAGAAGCTTTCTTT
NA,TRBV7-9,TRBJ2-3,NA,CASPPGIPGTDTQYF,TGTGCCAGCCCGCCGGGGATCCCGGGCACAGATACGCAGTATTTT
NA,TRBV4-1,TRBJ2-4,NA,CASSQGGRGTIQYF,TGCGCCAGCAGCCAAGGCGGTCGCGGCACCATTCAGTACTTC
NA,TRBV30,TRBJ1-1,NA,CAWSVPGRGGSEAFF,TGTGCCTGGAGTGTACCGGGGCGCGGGGGGTCTGAAGCTTTCTTT
NA,TRBV6-2/TRBV6-3,TRBJ2-7,NA,CASSPNQGSEQYF,TGTGCCAGCAGTCCCAACCAGGGTTCCGAGCAGTACTTC
NA,TRBV18,TRBJ1-2,once,CASSPQGVYGYTF,TGTGCCAGCTCACCACAGGGGGTATATGGCTACACCTTC
NA,TRBV20-1,TRBJ2-1,NA,CSASWAGSSYNEQFF,TGCAGTGCTAGTTGGGCGGGGAGCTCCTACAATGAGCAGTTCTTC
NA,TRBV11-3,TRBJ2-2,once,CASSSGEAGELFF,TGTGCCAGCAGCTCCGGTGAAGCCGGGGAGCTGTTTTTT
TRBD1,TRBV7-2,TRBJ1-5,NA,CASSLGQGKLYGQPQHF,TGTGCCAGCAGCCTCGGACAGGGCAAGCTGTACGGTCAGCCCCAGCATTTT
NA,TRBV7-9,TRBJ1-1,NA,CASSLGRENTEAFF,TGTGCCAGCAGCTTAGGCAGGGAGAACACTGAAGCTTTCTTT
NA,TRBV3-1/TRBV3-2,TRBJ2-7,NA,CASSHGNEQYF,TGTGCCAGCAGCCATGGCAACGAGCAGTACTTC
NA,TRBV2,TRBJ1-2,NA,CASTLSREGYTF,TGTGCCAGCACTCTCTCCAGGGAAGGCTACACCTTC
TRBD1,TRBV5-1,TRBJ1-2,NA,CASSIGTGVNYGYTF,TGCGCCAGCAGCATAGGGACAGGAGTTAACTATGGCTACACCTTC
TRBD1,TRBV18,TRBJ1-1,NA,CASSPQTGGTNTEAFF,TGTGCCAGCTCACCTCAGACAGGGGGGACGAACACTGAAGCTTTCTTT
TRBD1,TRBV2,TRBJ1-1,NA,CASSGGTVLNTEAFF,TGTGCCAGCAGTGGAGGGACAGTCTTGAACACTGAAGCTTTCTTT
TRBD1,TRBV6-6,TRBJ1-1,NA,CASSQTGPDTEAFF,TGTGCCAGCAGCCAGACAGGGCCTGACACTGAAGCTTTCTTT
TRBD1,TRBV19,TRBJ2-1,NA,CASSTGTGINNEQFF,TGTGCCAGTAGTACCGGGACAGGGATTAACAATGAGCAGTTCTTC
NA,TRBV30,TRBJ2-7,once,CASGRGNEQYF,TGTGCCTCCGGCCGAGGGAACGAGCAGTACTTC
NA,TRBV6-5,TRBJ2-3,NA,CASSLVRTDTQYF,TGTGCCAGCAGTTTAGTCCGCACAGATACGCAGTATTTT
NA,TRBV7-9,TRBJ1-1,NA,CASSSRPGGDTEAFF,TGTGCCAGCAGCTCTAGACCTGGGGGGGACACTGAAGCTTTCTTT
TRBD2,TRBV27,TRBJ2-5,NA,CASSFRTSGGETQYF,TGTGCCAGCAGTTTTCGGACTAGCGGGGGAGAGACCCAGTACTTC
NA,TRBV5-8,TRBJ2-2,once,CASSFGTDPLNTGELFF,TGTGCCAGCAGCTTTGGAACAGATCCTTTAAACACCGGGGAGCTGTTTTTT
TRBD1,TRBV7-2,TRBJ1-2,NA,CASSAGQGANYGYTF,TGTGCCAGCAGCGCAGGACAGGGTGCTAACTATGGCTACACCTTC
NA,TRBV30,TRBJ1-6,NA,CAWLQAPGSYNSPLHF,TGTGCCTGGTTACAGGCCCCCGGCTCCTATAATTCACCCCTCCACTTT
NA,TRBV20-1,TRBJ1-4,NA,CSASGRTEKLFF,TGCAGTGCTAGTGGCAGAACCGAAAAACTGTTTTTT
NA,TRBV27,TRBJ1-1,NA,CASSLSGTNTEAFF,TGTGCCAGCAGTTTATCCGGGACAAACACTGAAGCTTTCTTT
NA,TRBV11-1,TRBJ2-7,NA,CASSLDSRAHEQYF,TGTGCCAGCAGCTTAGATTCCCGAGCCCACGAGCAGTACTTC
TRBD1,TRBV4-3,TRBJ2-3,NA,CASSQGTGTYTDTQYF,TGCGCCAGCAGCCAAGGGACAGGGACTTACACAGATACGCAGTATTTT
TRBD2,TRBV19,TRBJ2-1,NA,CASREPAGGLGFF,TGTGCCAGTAGGGAACCAGCGGGGGGGCTCGGGTTCTTC
TRBD1,TRBV13,TRBJ1-2,NA,CASSWGTGGNYGYTF,TGTGCCAGCAGCTGGGGGACAGGGGGGAACTATGGCTACACCTTC
NA,TRBV7-2,TRBJ1-2,NA,CASSLDLLLGGARYGYTF,TGTGCCAGCAGCTTAGATTTATTGCTTGGGGGGGCACGATATGGCTACACCTTC
TRBD1,TRBV15,TRBJ2-5,NA,CATSRAGGNVETQYF,TGTGCCACCAGCAGAGCAGGGGGAAACGTGGAGACCCAGTACTTC
TRBD1,TRBV27,TRBJ1-5,once,CASGTGAAGPQHF,TGTGCCAGCGGGACAGGGGCCGCAGGGCCCCAGCATTTT
NA,TRBV29-1,TRBJ1-1,NA,CRKERGGASTEAFF,TGCAGAAAAGAGAGGGGGGGCGCAAGCACTGAAGCTTTCTTT
NA,TRBV9,TRBJ1-2,NA,CASSVEVVGDYGYTF,TGTGCCAGCAGCGTAGAGGTGGTCGGGGACTATGGCTACACCTTC
TRBD2,TRBV11-1,TRBJ2-7,NA,CASSLVGTISYEQYF,TGTGCCAGCAGCTTAGTCGGGACTATCTCCTACGAGCAGTACTTC
TRBD1,TRBV18,TRBJ1-3,NA,CASSLGQGSGNTIYF,TGTGCCAGCTCCTTGGGACAGGGCTCTGGAAACACCATATATTTT
TRBD1,TRBV5-4,TRBJ1-2,NA,CASSLRDRVHGYTF,TGTGCCAGCAGCTTGAGGGACAGGGTCCATGGCTACACCTTC
NA,TRBV12-3/TRBV12-4,TRBJ2-7,NA,CASSHYRDHEQYF,TGTGCCAGCAGCCATTACAGGGACCACGAGCAGTACTTC
NA,TRBV6-6,TRBJ1-3,NA,CASSYEVSGNTIYF,TGTGCCAGCAGTTATGAGGTCTCTGGAAACACCATATATTTT
NA,TRBV24-1,TRBJ2-1,NA,CATSARGEYNEQFF,TGTGCCACCAGTGCCAGGGGGGAATACAATGAGCAGTTCTTC
NA,TRBV29-1,TRBJ1-4,NA,CSVEARGGEKLFF,TGCAGCGTTGAGGCCAGGGGAGGGGAAAAACTGTTTTTT
TRBD2,TRBV5-6,TRBJ2-1,NA,CASRKNLAGYNEQFF,TGTGCCAGCAGGAAGAACCTAGCGGGCTACAATGAGCAGTTCTTC
NA,TRBV6-5,TRBJ2-3,NA,CASRTLGADTQYF,TGTGCCAGCAGAACCCTAGGGGCAGATACGCAGTATTTT
NA,TRBV4-1,TRBJ1-1,NA,CASSQDAVGLTNTEAFF,TGCGCCAGCAGCCAAGATGCGGTCGGTTTGACGAACACTGAAGCTTTCTTT
TRBD2,TRBV30,TRBJ2-7,NA,CAWSGPGLAGPYEQYF,TGTGCCTGGAGTGGCCCGGGACTAGCGGGACCCTACGAGCAGTACTTC
TRBD1,TRBV24-1,TRBJ2-3,NA,CATWRSRQGTDTQYF,TGTGCCACTTGGCGAAGCAGACAGGGAACAGATACGCAGTATTTT
NA,TRBV29-1,TRBJ1-1,NA,CSVEDLRTEAFF,TGCAGCGTTGAAGATCTGAGAACTGAAGCTTTCTTT